The 28 T cell receptor beta chains presented below share a single source sample, sequenced in a study of T cells in localized non-small cell lung cancer. Measured with immunoSEQ multiplex PCR; TCRdb has only the in-frame clones, and not every one. The repertoire consists of 35,000 to 50,000 clones, with roughly 90% occurring once and the leading ten covering about 10%. The sample here was PBMCs, taken before any cancer treatment. The receptors stem from a woman aged 35-75 years with stage II lung adenocarcinoma.

The gene calls are TRBV5-1 and TRBJ2-5; 14 bases are shared with TRBD2. This CDR3 region has 16 residues. Germline V gene sequence: CDR1 SGHRS, CDR2 YFSETQ. V shed 0 bases, J shed 5 bases, and the junction held 3 bases outside the gene matches. CDR3: CASSLGLAGGPETQYF. DNA of the CDR3: TGCGCCAGCAGCTTGGGACTAGCGGGAGGGCCCGAGACCCAGTACTTC.

This clone was recorded once. This sequence joins TRBV6-5 and TRBJ2-4; D call uncertain. The ends were cut back, 4 bases at V and 6 bases at J, with 16 bases in the middle. The germline V gene has CDR1 MNHEY and CDR2 SVGAGI. The CDR3 runs to 15 residues. CDR3 residues: CASSFQRYGVNIQYF. The CDR3 DNA reads TGTGCCAGCAGTTTCCAGCGATACGGAGTAAACATTCAGTACTTC.

V and J are TRBV10-3 and TRBJ1-1; 7 bases line up with TRBD1. CDR1 is ENHRY, CDR2 SYGVKD, per germline. V was pared by 10 bases and J by 7 bases, with 9 bases of the junction left unmatched. This CDR3 spans 12 amino acids. The CDR3, as DNA: TGTGCCAGCAGCTGGGACAGCTTTGAAGCTTTCTTT. This translates into CASSWDSFEAFF.

The J gene is TRBJ2-5, the V gene TRBV11-2; a weak D match, TRBD2 (6 bases). CDR3 size: 17 residues. Between the trimmed V and J ends, which lost 5 bases and 1 base, there was a span of 20 bases. Germline V CDR1 and CDR2: SGHAT, FQNNGV. The CDR3 region is CASSKPRGTEFQETQYF. The CDR3 DNA reads as TGTGCCAGCAGCAAACCGCGGGGTACCGAATTCCAAGAGACCCAGTACTTC.

The chain joins TRBV5-8 to TRBJ2-7, with 10 nucleotides matching TRBD1. The CDR3 contains 14 residues. Germline V gene lookup returns CDR1 SGHTS and CDR2 YDEGEE. Unmatched junction bases numbered 7, after V lost 5 bases and J lost 5 bases. The CDR3 DNA is TGTGCCAGCAGTAGACAGGGGGCTTGGGACGAGCAGTACTTC. It codes for CASSRQGAWDEQYF.

This sequence joins TRBV6-6 and TRBJ2-7, with a possible D match to TRBD1 (5 bases). This CDR3 is 14 amino acids long. The ends were cut back, 1 base at V and 2 bases at J, with 9 bases in the middle. Germline CDR1 reads MNHNY; CDR2 reads SVGAGI (reference sequence). The CDR3 is CASSYFRDAYEQYF. CDR3 DNA sequence: TGTGCCAGCAGTTACTTCAGGGATGCCTACGAGCAGTACTTC.

The rearrangement links TRBV6-1 to TRBJ2-7; 7 bases fit TRBD2. With 4 bases clipped from V and 6 bases from J, the junction kept 9 bases outside the gene matches. CDR1 and CDR2 (germline): MNHNS, SASEGT. There are 14 residues in the CDR3. CDR3 amino acids: CASSGGLPSSEQYF. The CDR3 nucleotides read TGTGCCAGCAGTGGGGGACTACCCTCGAGCGAGCAGTACTTC.

This chain uses TRBV7-9 with TRBJ2-3, with 13 bases aligning to TRBD2. Germline CDR1 and CDR2: SEHNR and FQNEAQ (reference sequence). Losses at the gene ends were 4 bases for V and 1 base for J; bases not matched to a gene: 5. This CDR3 contains 17 residues. For the CDR3, the DNA is TGTGCCAGCAGCTCCGCCGGGACTAGCGGGGGCACAGATACGCAGTATTTT. Its translation: CASSSAGTSGGTDTQYF.

The rearrangement joins TRBV6-1 to TRBJ2-3, with D hard to call. Trimming stripped 8 bases from V and 0 bases from J, with 12 bases between. This CDR3 is built from 14 residues. Germline-derived CDR1 and CDR2 are MNHNS and SASEGT. The CDR3 DNA follows: TGTGCCAGCGGGCAGACTTTTAGCACAGATACGCAGTATTTT. Protein sequence: CASGQTFSTDTQYF.

The chain couples TRBV11-2 to TRBJ2-2, with 11 bases fitting TRBD2. Unmatched junction bases numbered 4, after V lost 4 bases and J lost 6 bases. There are 15 residues in the CDR3. Germline V lookup: CDR1 SGHAT, CDR2 FQNNGV. The DNA of the CDR3 is TGTGCCAGCAGCTCACTAGCGGGAGCGTCCGGGGAGCTGTTTTTT. It codes for CASSSLAGASGELFF.

V gene TRBV28 combines with J gene TRBJ1-2, with 11 bases fitting TRBD1. The V gene's germline CDR1 is MDHEN and CDR2 SYDVKM. The CDR3 runs to 16 residues. J was trimmed by 7 bases and V by 1 base; bases with no gene match: 8. This CDR3 is CASSLFSGTGGSGYTF. Written as DNA, the CDR3 is TGTGCCAGCAGTTTATTCTCCGGGACAGGGGGGAGTGGCTACACCTTC.

This chain links TRBV5-6 with TRBJ2-2; 10 nucleotides align to TRBD2. Germline CDR1 is SGHDT and CDR2 is YYEEEE. V lost 2 bases, J lost 4 bases, and 5 bases stayed unmatched. CDR3 length equals 16 residues. CDR3 nucleotide sequence: TGTGCCAGCAGCTTTCTAGCGGGGGCCGGCACCGGGGAGCTGTTTTTT. Translation gives CASSFLAGAGTGELFF.

The chain links TRBV6-1 to TRBJ1-5; 9 nucleotides line up with TRBD1. Germline CDR1 MNHNS, CDR2 SASEGT. CDR3 length equals 16 residues. J gave up 2 bases and V 4 bases, and 6 bases lay outside the gene matches. This chain's CDR3 is CASSVVQGAGNQPQHF. The CDR3, as DNA: TGTGCCAGCAGTGTTGTACAGGGGGCAGGCAATCAGCCCCAGCATTTT.

CDR3 protein: CASSLAGVAGSSYNEQFF. The CDR3 bases are TGCGCCAGCAGCTTGGCCGGGGTAGCGGGGAGCTCCTACAATGAGCAGTTCTTC. The rearrangement uses TRBV5-1 and TRBJ2-1; 8 bases agree with TRBD2. Germline CDR1 is SGHRS and CDR2 is YFSETQ. The CDR3 is 18 residues long. The V segment lost 0 bases and the J segment 0 bases; nucleotides outside the gene matches: 8.

V is TRBV6-6 and J is TRBJ1-4, with 9 bases matching TRBD1. From germline, CDR1 is MNHNY and CDR2 SVGAGI (reference sequence). CDR3 size: 15 residues. J was trimmed by 5 bases and V by 5 bases; bases with no gene match: 6. CDR3 protein: CASSPRGQGNEKLFF. DNA of the CDR3: TGTGCCAGCAGTCCACGTGGACAGGGGAATGAAAAACTGTTTTTT.

The chain combines TRBV7-2 with TRBJ2-5, with 8 bases fitting TRBD2. Germline trimming cut 1 base from V and 7 bases from J; bases unmatched to any gene: 14. Germline V gene sequence: CDR1 SGHTA, CDR2 FQGNSA. This CDR3 has 17 amino acids. The CDR3 region has the DNA TGTGCCAGCAGCTTAGGGTCGGCCGGGGGGGGTTTAGGGACCCAGTACTTC. Translated, it gives CASSLGSAGGGLGTQYF.

The chain uses TRBV29-1 and TRBJ1-2; 7 bases match TRBD1. Trimming at V came to 6 bases and at J to 6 bases, leaving 7 bases not matched to a gene. In germline, CDR1 is SQVTM, CDR2 ANQGSEA. The CDR3 spans 12 residues. The CDR3 DNA reads TGCAGCGTCCGACAGGGAGGAGATGGCTACACCTTC. It specifies CSVRQGGDGYTF.

This clone occurred once. This chain joins TRBV2 and TRBJ1-2; D possibly corresponds to TRBD1 (5 bases). Germline-derived CDR1 and CDR2 are SNHLY and FYNNEI. V lost 4 bases and J lost 8, with 20 bases in between. The CDR3 has 15 residues. The CDR3 bases are TGTGCCAGCAGTGTCCAAACCGGGGCCGCACGGGGCTACACCTTC. Protein: CASSVQTGAARGYTF.

This chain connects TRBV2 to TRBJ2-7, with D unresolved. The V end lost 10 bases, the J end lost 5 bases, and 15 bases lay between the germline ends. The CDR3 has 12 residues. CDR1 SNHLY and CDR2 FYNNEI come from the germline V gene. The CDR3 protein is CAILRSADEQYF. The CDR3 DNA reads as TGTGCCATCCTAAGATCCGCGGACGAGCAGTACTTC.

The CDR3 nucleotides are TGTGCCAGCAGTCCGCAACAGGGGGGGGACACTGAAGCTTTCTTT. This encodes CASSPQQGGDTEAFF. This rearrangement joins TRBV27 to TRBJ1-1; 8 bases line up with TRBD1. In germline, CDR1 is MNHEY, CDR2 SMNVEV (reference sequence). The CDR3 runs 15 residues. Trimming took 5 bases from V and 3 from J; bases not matched to a gene: 8.

The chain links TRBV6-1 to TRBJ1-3; 9 nucleotides agree with TRBD1. The CDR3 is 12 amino acids. Trimming removed 6 bases from V and 13 bases from J; junction bases left unmatched: 7. Germline assignment: CDR1 MNHNS and CDR2 SASEGT. DNA of the CDR3: TGTGCCAGCAGGGAGGGGACAGGGAAGATATATTTT. Encoded protein: CASREGTGKIYF.

The CDR3 loop reads CASSSTETSGDLSYEQYF. The DNA of the CDR3 is TGTGCCAGCAGTTCGACGGAAACTAGCGGAGATTTGTCCTACGAGCAGTACTTC. This rearrangement joins TRBV28 to TRBJ2-7; 8 nucleotides match TRBD2. The CDR3 length is 18 residues. J gave up 1 base and V 4 bases, and 15 bases lay outside the gene matches. The V gene's germline CDR1 is MDHEN and CDR2 SYDVKM.

The chain has TRBV28 and TRBJ2-3; D perhaps matches TRBD2 (6 bases). V lost 3 bases, J lost 0 bases, and 13 bases lay in between. This CDR3 spans 16 amino acids. The germline CDR1 and CDR2 sequences are MDHEN and SYDVKM. For the CDR3, the DNA is TGTGCCAGCAGTTTCTGGGCGGGAACTAGCACAGATACGCAGTATTTT. Translated, it gives CASSFWAGTSTDTQYF.

The genes are TRBV6-5 and TRBJ2-1, with D possibly being TRBD2 (5 bases). The V end lost 6 bases, the J end lost 0 bases, and 9 bases lay between the germline ends. Germline values: CDR1 MNHEY, CDR2 SVGAGI. There are 14 residues in the CDR3. The CDR3 spells CASRSGSSYNEQFF. The CDR3 DNA reads as TGTGCCAGCAGATCTGGGAGCTCCTACAATGAGCAGTTCTTC.

The chain joins TRBV6-5 to TRBJ1-1, with D hard to call. Trimming shortened V by 5 bases and J by 6 bases, and 13 bases separated the two germline ends. This CDR3 is built from 13 residues. Germline lookup yields CDR1 MNHEY and CDR2 SVGAGI. The CDR3 here is CASSPALMAEAFF. CDR3 bases: TGTGCCAGCAGTCCTGCATTGATGGCTGAAGCTTTCTTT.

The rearrangement uses TRBV9 and TRBJ1-5; D remains ambiguous. V was pared by 3 bases and J by 0 bases, with 10 bases between. The CDR3 runs to 15 residues. Germline V lookup: CDR1 SGDLS, CDR2 YYNGEE. CDR3 loop: CASSAWAYSNQPQHF. Written as DNA, the CDR3 is TGTGCCAGCAGCGCGTGGGCGTATAGCAATCAGCCCCAGCATTTT.

The V gene is TRBV7-9, the J gene TRBJ1-3; no clear D gene. Germline CDR1 reads SEHNR; CDR2 reads FQNEAQ (reference sequence). The CDR3 sequence is 12 residues long. V was shortened by 6 bases and J by 4 bases, with 7 bases between the two germline ends. CDR3 sequence (DNA): TGTGCCAGCAGTCAGACAGGAAACACCATATATTTT. Protein sequence: CASSQTGNTIYF.

The V and J genes are TRBV6-6 and TRBJ2-7, with TRBD1 matching 8 bases. This CDR3 is built from 14 residues. V was pared by 6 bases and J by 5 bases, with 9 bases of the junction left unmatched. Germline lookup yields CDR1 MNHNY and CDR2 SVGAGI (reference sequence). The CDR3 nucleotides are TGTGCCAGCAGCGGACAGGGTGGGAGGAACGAGCAGTACTTC. Amino acid sequence: CASSGQGGRNEQYF.